This T cell receptor beta chain was captured by sequencing in a study of T cells in Graves' hyperthyroidism and ophthalmopathy (dated by TCRdb to the late 2010s). Study-level background: Peripheral blood samples were taken at the time of initial diagnosis, prior to any treatment. To identify distinguishing TCR V-J signatures, a discovery cohort of around 100 patients was used, comprising 40 to 45 with Graves' ophthalmopathy and 57 with stable Graves' hyperthyroidism. An independent validation cohort of fewer than 20 hyperthyroidism patients and 15 or so patients who later progressed to ophthalmopathy tested prospective prediction of ophthalmopathy. For training and testing, the roughly 97 patients in the discovery cohort were randomly divided in a 7:3 ratio. In addition, the study compared T-cell repertoires in thyroid tissue and in blood from several Graves' hyperthyroidism patients. Following sampling, methimazole starting at 30 mg daily was given to hyperthyroidism patients, and high-dose intravenous methylprednisolone was given to ophthalmopathy patients. The paper reports TCR Vbeta CDR3 sequencing of some 140 peripheral blood samples: under 45 ophthalmopathy, under 85 hyperthyroidism and some 17 progressor patients. Results the study describes overall, beyond this receptor: Blood samples also contained most of the expanded thyroid clonotypes (frequency above 0.001), which suggests that blood repertoires may reflect thyroid immune responses. Ophthalmopathy was separated from stable hyperthyroidism by a 13 V-J signature model, with about 88% sensitivity and 81% to 82% specificity obtained in cross-validation and 80%/75% obtained in testing. No statistical method was used to fix the sample size in advance, and group allocation was not hidden from the investigators. In validation, the model predicted progression to ophthalmopathy a median of around six months before onset, with over 60% sensitivity and about 72% specificity.

This clonotype was found a few times. It has no known antigen specificity. Per-base quality was not reported, and no clone a single base away is much larger than it. The TCR beta CDR3 regions were amplified from RNA transcripts. The TCR CDR3 was subjected to a first round of RT-PCR using the HTBI primer set and the Qiagen OneStep RT-PCR kit. The libraries were constructed in a second round of multiplex PCR and then size-selected and purified. Paired-end sequencing of the libraries was performed with 100 bp reads on an Illumina HiSeq2000. The authors' analysis ran thus. SOAPnuke was used to process the raw data, with reads discarded if the reads contained adapters or uncalled bases, had a mean Phred below 15, or lacked an exact constant-primer or identifier match. High-quality paired reads were merged using COPE v1.2.5, and each unique nucleotide sequence was defined as a clonotype. Clonotypes were aligned to IMGT TRBV, TRBD and TRBJ reference segments using MiTCR v1.1. The analysis included only V-J combinations with a frequency above 0.0001, which together covered around 99% of the repertoires. The TCS score was defined as the ratio of F50 (clonal expansion) to E x V (chaos), calculated using BLOSUM62-based TCRdist between CDR3 peptides within each V-J. Welch's t-statistics and random forest reduced several hundred V-J features to 13, which were used in a naive Bayes classifier (R e1071). Starting from the raw public reads, TCRdb applied fastp trimming at Q25, assembled clones with MiXCR and retained in-frame beta chains. Each CDR3 protein gets just one entry, which takes the most common genes and DNA from the rows behind it. The V and J calls were determined by TCRdb, not by the authors. This sample is represented by some 500,000 distinct CDR3 sequences; approximately 14% of them were singletons. The biggest ten clones account for 15% to 20% of the sample.

A patient counted as having stable Graves' hyperthyroidism if no progression to ophthalmopathy occurred over 18 months of follow-up. Hyperthyroidism patients were aged 18 to 65 years and newly diagnosed, with disease duration of less than 2 months. Patients with uncontrolled infections, other autoimmune diseases, pregnancy or lactation were excluded. Diagnoses were established on the basis of clinical symptoms, serum thyroxine and TRAb, thyroid ultrasound, and orbital computed tomography. PBMCs were isolated from about 9 ml of fresh peripheral blood by Ficoll-Paque density gradient centrifugation. Total RNA was extracted with Trizol reagent, and quality was checked on an Agilent 2100 Bioanalyzer. The receptor was isolated from a woman aged 18-35 years with Graves' hyperthyroidism. The sample was blood.

Read as DNA, the sequence is TGCGCCAGCAGCCAGACACCACAGGGCAACAGGGTACAGAATGAGCAGTTCTTC. This yields the protein CASSQTPQGNRVQNEQFF. This chain is built from TRBV4-1 and TRBJ2-1, with TRBD1 as a weak D call on 6 bases. The CDR3 holds 18 amino acids from the cysteine to the phenylalanine. The CDR3 DNA has 54 bases and is translated from base 1. From the germline V gene, CDR1 is MGHRA and CDR2 is YSYEKL. Trimming takes 3 bases from V and 7 bases from J, and the germline ends sit 25 bases apart.